The 10 T cell receptor beta chains below all came from one sample that was sequenced in a study of monozygotic twins with inflammatory bowel disease. Each CDR3 protein gets one entry in TCRdb, which reprocessed the 5' RACE reads and gives no DNA. This listing includes a few hundred thousand distinct CDR3 sequences. Sequencing input: blood. Source of these receptors: a human donor with ulcerative colitis or Crohn's disease, or a healthy co-twin of an affected twin (not recorded which).

V gene TRBV6-1 combines with J gene TRBJ1-3; as DNA is missing, the TRBD1 call by TCRdb cannot be tested. CDR1 and CDR2 (germline): MNHNS, SASEGT. The CDR3 runs 14 residues. The CDR3 loop reads CASTTGGSGNTIYF.

The chain couples TRBV2 to TRBJ2-2; as DNA is missing, the TRBD1 call by TCRdb cannot be tested. CDR3 length: 16 amino acids. Germline loops: CDR1 SNHLY, CDR2 FYNNEI. The CDR3 sequence: CASSKLSGTATGELFF.

This chain links TRBV7-9 with TRBJ1-4. Per the germline V gene, CDR1 is SEHNR and CDR2 is FQNEAQ (reference sequence). This CDR3 has 11 amino acids. CDR3: CASSPDEKLFF.

CDR3 loop: CASSFMGGGTEAFF. The J gene is TRBJ1-1, the V gene TRBV7-9. CDR1 is SEHNR, CDR2 FQNEAQ, per germline (reference sequence). The CDR3 is 14 residues long.

The chain couples TRBV27 to TRBJ1-2; the TCRdb call, TRBD1, lacks DNA for checking. This CDR3 has 14 amino acids. Germline-derived CDR1 and CDR2 are MNHEY and SMNVEV (reference sequence). The CDR3 sequence: CASRGQTHNYGYTF.

V and J are TRBV5-1 and TRBJ1-4. The CDR3 is made up of 15 amino acids. Germline loops: CDR1 SGHRS, CDR2 YFSETQ. CDR3 region: CASSLASARGEKLFF.

The genes are TRBV7-9 and TRBJ1-1. The CDR3 extends over 13 amino acids. The germline CDR1 and CDR2 sequences are SEHNR and FQNEAQ (reference sequence). The CDR3 sequence: CASTFYEGTEAFF.

CDR3 in amino acids: CSASKGGPGRLGWFTQYF. This sequence joins TRBV20-1 and TRBJ2-3; TCRdb selects TRBD1, and the lack of DNA leaves this call unchecked. This CDR3 region has 18 residues. In germline, CDR1 is DFQATT, CDR2 SNEGSKA (reference sequence).

The rearrangement links TRBV11-1 to TRBJ1-5; TCRdb's assignment of TRBD1 cannot be checked, as there is no DNA. The CDR3 is made up of 19 amino acids. Germline V gene sequence: CDR1 SGHAT, CDR2 FQDESV (reference sequence). The CDR3 region is CASTDRRDRVGVRNQPQHF.

V is TRBV15 and J is TRBJ2-7; no DNA is available, so the TRBD1 call from TCRdb remains unchecked. The length of the CDR3 is 14 residues. Germline CDR1 and CDR2: LNHNV and YYDKDF (reference sequence). The CDR3 spells CATSRDRVAYEQYF. Complete variable domain (other parts from reference TRBV15 and TRBJ2-7): DAMVIQNPRYQVTQFGKPVTLSCSQTLNHNVMYWYQQKSSQAPKLLFHYYDKDFNNEADTPDNFQSRRPNTSFCFLDIRSPGLGDTAMYLCATSRDRVAYEQYFGPGTRLTVT.